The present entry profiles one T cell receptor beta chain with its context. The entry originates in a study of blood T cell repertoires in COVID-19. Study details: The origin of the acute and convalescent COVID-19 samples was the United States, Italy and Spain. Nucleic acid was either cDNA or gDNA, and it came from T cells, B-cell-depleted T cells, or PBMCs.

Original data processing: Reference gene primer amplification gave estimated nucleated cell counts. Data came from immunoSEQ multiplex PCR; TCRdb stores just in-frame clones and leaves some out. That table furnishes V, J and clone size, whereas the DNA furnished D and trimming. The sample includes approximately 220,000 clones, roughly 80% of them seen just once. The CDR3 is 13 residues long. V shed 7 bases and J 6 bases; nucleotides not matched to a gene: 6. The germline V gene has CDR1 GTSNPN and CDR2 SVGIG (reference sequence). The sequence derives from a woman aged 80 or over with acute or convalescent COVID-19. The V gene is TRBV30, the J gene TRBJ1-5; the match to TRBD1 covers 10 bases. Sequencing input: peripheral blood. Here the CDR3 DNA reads TGTGCCTACAGACAGGGGGCGAGTCAGCCCCAGCATTTT. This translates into CAYRQGASQPQHF.